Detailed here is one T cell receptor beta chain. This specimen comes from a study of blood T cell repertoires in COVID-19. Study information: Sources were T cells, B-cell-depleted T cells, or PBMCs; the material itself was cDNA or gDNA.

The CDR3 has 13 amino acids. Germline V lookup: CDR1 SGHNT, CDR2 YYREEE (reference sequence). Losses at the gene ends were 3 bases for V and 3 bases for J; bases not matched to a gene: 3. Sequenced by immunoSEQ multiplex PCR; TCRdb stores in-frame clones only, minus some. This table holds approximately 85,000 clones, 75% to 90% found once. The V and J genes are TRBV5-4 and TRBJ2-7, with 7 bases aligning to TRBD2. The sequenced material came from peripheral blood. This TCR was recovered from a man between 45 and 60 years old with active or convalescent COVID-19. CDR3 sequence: CASSSGRYYEQYF. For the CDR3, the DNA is TGTGCCAGCAGCTCCGGGAGGTACTACGAGCAGTACTTC.